This paragraph covers one T cell receptor (beta chain) sequence. Its antigen is unknown. With V trimmed by 3 bases and J by 5 bases, 7 bases remained unmatched. The germline CDR1 and CDR2 sequences are KGHSH and LQKENI. There are 14 residues in the CDR3. This specimen comes from a study of beta chain features in type 1 diabetes. Sequenced material consisted of expressed TCRB transcripts (all of the isolated RNA was reverse transcribed). Clones were read by immunoSEQ multiplex PCR, and TCRdb kept only the in-frame ones, dropping some. The table records around 340,000 clones, roughly 8.8% of them present only once. Study-wide findings and caveats: When Type 1 diabetes patients were examined, their TCRB CDR3s proved moderately but significantly shorter in all four CD4+ subsets. The study found that naive, central memory and Treg TCRB repertoires appeared more similar in patients than in healthy donors.

V gene TRBV18 combines with J gene TRBJ2-7; 7 bases agree with TRBD1. The sequenced sample consisted of central memory CD4+ T cells from blood. The origin of this receptor is a young man with type 1 diabetes. DNA for the CDR3: TGTGCCAGCTCACCTCCGACAGGGTCCGACGAGCAGTACTTC. This sequence encodes CASSPPTGSDEQYF. Full variable domain (remainder filled in from reference TRBV18 and TRBJ2-7): NAGVMQNPRHLVRRRGQEARLRCSPMKGHSHVYWYRQLPEEGLKFMVYLQKENIIDESGMPKERFSAEFPKEGPSILRIQQVVRGDSAAYFCASSPPTGSDEQYFGPGTRLTVT.